Sequencing of this TCR beta chain was carried out in a study of chemoradiotherapy in HPV16-positive cancers. CDR3 length: 18 residues. Germline V gene sequence: CDR1 LGHNA, CDR2 YSLEER. The J segment lost 0 bases and the V segment lost 1 base, leaving 8 bases of the junction unmatched. General study points: Candidate HPV-specific clones and E7-related TCR motifs grew in tumor during treatment. For HPV16-positive patients, expanding HPV-responsive T cells associated with longer recurrence-free survival. The functional HPV-specific definition rests on just two HPV16-positive patients.

Using immunoSEQ multiplex PCR, the repertoire was profiled, and TCRdb retains in-frame clones only, with some absent. The sample carries 3,500 to 5,000 clones, about 88% recorded once. Samples were taken several times over chemoradiotherapy. As to this clone: Its specificity is unknown.

The rearrangement links TRBV4-3 to TRBJ1-4; 7 positions match TRBD1. The source was tumor tissue, collected from a patient who underwent chemoradiotherapy. The TCR originated in a human donor with HPV-associated anogenital cancer. CDR3 sequence: CASSQVPSTGATNEKLFF. The CDR3 region has the DNA TGCGCCAGCAGCCAAGTCCCATCAACAGGGGCAACTAATGAAAAACTGTTTTTT.